This TCR beta chain was recorded in a study of CD8+ T cells in alopecia areata. Indicated treatment: oral pan-JAK inhibitor, 5-10 mg twice daily. Extracted RNA was reverse transcribed into cDNA, the sequencing template. Generated by immunoSEQ multiplex PCR, the TCRdb table keeps only in-frame clones and is missing some. This sample has 150,000 to 250,000 clones; 58% occur once, and the top ten carry roughly 5.8%. Germline-derived CDR1 and CDR2 are LGHNA and YSLEER. Trimming cost V 4 bases and J 5 bases; bases outside gene matches: 7. The CDR3 contains 14 residues. The chain carries TRBV4-3 and TRBJ2-7; 8 bases agree with TRBD1. The TCR originated in a human donor with alopecia areata. Sequencing used CD4+ T cells sorted from blood, obtained at week 24, from a patient treated with tofacitinib. The CDR3 here is CASSRFLDRDEQYF. In DNA form, the CDR3 reads TGCGCCAGCAGCCGCTTCCTGGACAGGGACGAGCAGTACTTC.